A selection of T cell receptor beta chains follows, all from one sample in a study of blood T cell repertoires in COVID-19. TCRdb's copy holds only in-frame clones and misses some; the assay was immunoSEQ multiplex PCR. This table holds about 190,000 clones, roughly three quarters found once. Material: peripheral blood. The receptors here all came from a man aged 55 to 69 with active or convalescent COVID-19. Each CDR3 is given with its conserved first and last residue. A D gene is named only where the DNA matches it firmly. Not all rows give a size; the values are once, few, many and, for expanded clones, a class.

CASSFRGRLGGYTF | TGTGCCAGCAGTTTTCGTGGGCGCTTGGGTGGCTACACCTTC | TRBV28 | NA | TRBJ1-2 | NA
CAWRAETSLSYEQYF | TGTGCCTGGAGGGCAGAGACTAGCTTATCCTACGAGCAGTACTTC | TRBV30 | NA | TRBJ2-7 | TRBD2
CASSVQAGVVEQYF | TGTGCCAGCAGCGTACAAGCGGGAGTGGTCGAGCAGTACTTC | TRBV9 | NA | TRBJ2-7 | TRBD2
CASSLGDREAFF | TGTGCCAGCAGCCTCGGGGACAGGGAAGCTTTCTTT | TRBV3-1/TRBV3-2 | NA | TRBJ1-1 | TRBD1
CASSPGGGWYEQFF | TGTGCCAGCAGCCCTGGGGGGGGCTGGTATGAGCAGTTCTTC | TRBV28 | NA | TRBJ2-1 | NA
CASRDRFYSNQPQHF | TGTGCCAGCCGGGACAGATTTTATAGCAATCAGCCCCAGCATTTT | TRBV28 | NA | TRBJ1-5 | TRBD1
CASSPTGLQAFF | TGTGCCAGCTCACCAACGGGGTTGCAAGCTTTCTTT | TRBV18 | few | TRBJ1-1 | NA
CATNDSGDSTDTQYF | TGTGCCACCAATGATAGCGGGGACAGCACAGATACGCAGTATTTT | TRBV24-1 | NA | TRBJ2-3 | TRBD2
CASSLTGGGETQYF | TGTGCCAGCAGCCTGACAGGGGGCGGGGAGACCCAGTACTTC | TRBV7-2 | NA | TRBJ2-5 | TRBD1
CASSLFGGGYGYTF | TGTGCCAGCAGCTTGTTCGGGGGAGGATATGGCTACACCTTC | TRBV5-4 | NA | TRBJ1-2 | NA
CASSQGPDQPQHF | TGTGCCAGCAGCCAGGGGCCGGATCAGCCCCAGCATTTT | TRBV14 | NA | TRBJ1-5 | NA
CASSSGGAGRGELFF | TGTGCCAGCAGTTCAGGGGGCGCGGGACGCGGGGAGCTGTTTTTT | TRBV6-5 | NA | TRBJ2-2 | TRBD1
CAGSPDRYTDTQYF | TGTGCCGGCAGTCCGGACAGGTACACAGATACGCAGTATTTT | TRBV7-3 | NA | TRBJ2-3 | TRBD1
CAITGLAGESGNEQFF | TGTGCCATCACCGGACTAGCGGGAGAATCCGGCAATGAGCAGTTCTTC | TRBV10-3 | NA | TRBJ2-1 | TRBD2
CASSLGGRTEAFF | TGTGCCAGCAGCTTAGGTGGCCGTACTGAAGCTTTCTTT | TRBV7-6 | few | TRBJ1-1 | NA
CASSPRYGELFF | TGTGCCAGCAGCCCTAGATACGGGGAGCTGTTTTTT | TRBV9 | NA | TRBJ2-2 | NA
CAASTGYSNQPQHF | TGTGCCGCCAGTACAGGGTACAGCAATCAGCCCCAGCATTTT | TRBV6-5 | few | TRBJ1-5 | NA
CASRTGIHEQFF | TGTGCCAGCAGGACCGGGATCCATGAGCAGTTCTTC | TRBV2 | NA | TRBJ2-1 | NA
CASTKGLAGAYEQYF | TGTGCCAGCACCAAAGGGCTAGCGGGAGCTTACGAGCAGTACTTC | TRBV6-6 | NA | TRBJ2-7 | TRBD2
CASSIPTGSAAAYEQYF | TGTGCCAGTAGTATCCCCACCGGTTCAGCGGCGGCCTACGAGCAGTACTTC | TRBV19 | NA | TRBJ2-7 | NA